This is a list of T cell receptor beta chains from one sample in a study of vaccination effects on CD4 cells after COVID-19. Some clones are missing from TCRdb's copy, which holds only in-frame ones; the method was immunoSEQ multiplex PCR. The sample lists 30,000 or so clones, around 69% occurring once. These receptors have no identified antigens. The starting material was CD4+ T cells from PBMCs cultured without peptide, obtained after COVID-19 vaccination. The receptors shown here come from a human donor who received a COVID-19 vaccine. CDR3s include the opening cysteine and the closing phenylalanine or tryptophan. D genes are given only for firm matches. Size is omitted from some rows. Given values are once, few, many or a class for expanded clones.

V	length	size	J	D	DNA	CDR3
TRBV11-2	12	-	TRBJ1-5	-	TGTGCCAGCAGCTTAGAAAATCAGCCCCAGCATTTT	CASSLENQPQHF
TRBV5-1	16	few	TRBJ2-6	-	TGCGCCAGCAGCTCGGTACAGGGCTCTGGGGCCAACGTCCTGACTTTC	CASSSVQGSGANVLTF
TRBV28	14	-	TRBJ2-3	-	TGTGCCAGCAGCCTGAGCGGGAGCACAGATACGCAGTATTTT	CASSLSGSTDTQYF
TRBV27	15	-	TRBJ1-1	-	TGTGCCAGCAGCATAGAAGGTCGGGGGCGGACTGAAGCTTTCTTT	CASSIEGRGRTEAFF
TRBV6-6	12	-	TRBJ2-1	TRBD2	TGTGCCAGCAGACGGACTAGCGAAGAGCAGTTCTTC	CASRRTSEEQFF
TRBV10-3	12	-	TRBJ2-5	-	TGTGCCACCAGGGACTCTCAAGAGACCCAGTACTTC	CATRDSQETQYF
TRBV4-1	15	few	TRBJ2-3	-	TGCGCCAGTAAAACCTCGGTCGTTCGCACAGATACGCAGTATTTT	CASKTSVVRTDTQYF
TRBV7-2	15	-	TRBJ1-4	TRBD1	TGTGCCAGCAGCCCCGTTGGACAGGGGAATGAAAAACTGTTTTTT	CASSPVGQGNEKLFF
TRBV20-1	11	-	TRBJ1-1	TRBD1	TGCAGTGCGAGGACAGGGTCTGAAGCTTTCTTT	CSARTGSEAFF
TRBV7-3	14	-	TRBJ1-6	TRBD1	TGTGCCAGCAGCTTAACGGCAGGGGGTTCACCCCTCCACTTT	CASSLTAGGSPLHF
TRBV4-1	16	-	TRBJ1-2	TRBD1	TGCGCCAGCAGCCAAGATCGAGGTGGGACAGGGAAAGGCTACACCTTC	CASSQDRGGTGKGYTF
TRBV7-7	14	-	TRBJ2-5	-	TGTGCTAGCAGCCCGGGCGGGAAGTCAGAGACCCAGTACTTC	CASSPGGKSETQYF
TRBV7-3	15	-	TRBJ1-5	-	TGTGCCAGCAGCTTCCGGGACGTCAGCAATCAGCCCCAGCATTTT	CASSFRDVSNQPQHF
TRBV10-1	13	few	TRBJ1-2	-	TGCGCCAGCCTGAAGGGGTTCCAGGATGGCTACACCTTC	CASLKGFQDGYTF
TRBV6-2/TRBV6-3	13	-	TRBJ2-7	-	TGTGCCAGCAGTTGGCGCAGGGACTACGAGCAGTACTTC	CASSWRRDYEQYF
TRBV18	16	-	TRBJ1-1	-	TGTGCCAGCTCACCTGCGGGGGTGGGGGTGAACACTGAAGCTTTCTTT	CASSPAGVGVNTEAFF
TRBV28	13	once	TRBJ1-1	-	TGTGCCAGCAGTATCAAGATGAACACTGAAGCTTTCTTT	CASSIKMNTEAFF
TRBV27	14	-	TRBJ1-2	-	TGTGCCAGCAGTCTAGTCCCAGGGTGGTATGGCTACACCTTC	CASSLVPGWYGYTF
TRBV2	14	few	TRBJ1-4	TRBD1	TGTGCCAGCAGGCCGGGACAGGGATCTGGAAAACTGTTTTTT	CASRPGQGSGKLFF
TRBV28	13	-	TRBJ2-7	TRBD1	TGTGCCAGCAGACGGACAGGGTGGGACGAGCAGTACTTC	CASRRTGWDEQYF
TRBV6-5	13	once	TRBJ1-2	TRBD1	TGTGCCAGCAGTCTTTACAGGGGGCTTGGCTACACCTTC	CASSLYRGLGYTF
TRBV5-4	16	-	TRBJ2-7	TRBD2	TGTGCCAGCAGCTTTCACATGACTAGCGGGATATACGAGCAGTACTTC	CASSFHMTSGIYEQYF
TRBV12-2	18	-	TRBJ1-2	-	TGTGCAAGTCGCTCCCATCGGACAGGGGTTTGCCCTAACTATGGCTACACCTTC	CASRSHRTGVCPNYGYTF
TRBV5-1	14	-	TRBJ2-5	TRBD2	TGCGCCAGCAGCTTTGGGAGGGTTAAAGAGACCCAGTACTTC	CASSFGRVKETQYF
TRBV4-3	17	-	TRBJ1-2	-	TGCGCCAGCAGCCAAGTTCCAAGGCTTAGTGAGGGAGGAGGCTACACCTTC	CASSQVPRLSEGGGYTF
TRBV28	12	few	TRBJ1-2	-	TGTGCCAGCAGTTTGGCAGGCTATGGCTACACCTTC	CASSLAGYGYTF
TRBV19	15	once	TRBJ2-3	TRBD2	TGTGCCAGTAGTATAAAGGGACTAGCGGCAGATACGCAGTATTTT	CASSIKGLAADTQYF
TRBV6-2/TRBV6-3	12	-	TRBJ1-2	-	TGTGCCAGCAGCTATACCAGGGATGGCTACACCTTC	CASSYTRDGYTF
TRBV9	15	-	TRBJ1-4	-	TGTGCCAGCAGCGCCCTGGGTGCAACTAATGAAAAACTGTTTTTT	CASSALGATNEKLFF